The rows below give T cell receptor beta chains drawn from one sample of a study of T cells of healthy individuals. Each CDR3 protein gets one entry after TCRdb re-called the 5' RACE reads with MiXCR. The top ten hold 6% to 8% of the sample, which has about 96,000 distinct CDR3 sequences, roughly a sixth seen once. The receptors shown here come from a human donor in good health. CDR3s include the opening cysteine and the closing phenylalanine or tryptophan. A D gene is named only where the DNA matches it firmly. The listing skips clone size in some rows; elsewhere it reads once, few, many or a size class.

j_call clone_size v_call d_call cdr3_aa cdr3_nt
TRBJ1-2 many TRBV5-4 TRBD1 CASSTSGGDRYGYTF TGTGCCAGCAGCACGTCAGGGGGCGATCGCTATGGCTACACCTTC
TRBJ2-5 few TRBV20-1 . CSATSWMSWGETQYF TGCAGTGCGACCTCCTGGATGAGCTGGGGGGAGACCCAGTACTTC
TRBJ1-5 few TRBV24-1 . CATSDKRGDQPQHF TGTGCCACCAGTGACAAGAGGGGGGATCAGCCCCAGCATTTT
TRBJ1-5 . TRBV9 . CASSVSGNQPQHF TGTGCCAGCAGCGTGAGTGGCAATCAGCCCCAGCATTTT
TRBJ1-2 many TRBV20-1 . CSARVTGTLKGYTF TGCAGTGCTAGAGTAACTGGGACGTTAAAGGGCTACACCTTC
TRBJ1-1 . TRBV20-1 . CSGSSGLGTEAFF TGCAGTGGAAGCTCAGGGTTAGGCACTGAAGCTTTCTTT
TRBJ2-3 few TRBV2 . CASSVVRDDTQYF TGTGCCAGCAGTGTGGTGAGGGACGATACGCAGTATTTT
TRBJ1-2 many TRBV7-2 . CASSLLSVNSGDGYTF TGTGCCAGCAGCTTACTTTCCGTTAACAGCGGGGACGGCTACACCTTC
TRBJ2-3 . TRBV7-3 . CASSLTGGDADTQYF TGTGCCAGCAGCTTAACGGGGGGAGACGCAGATACGCAGTATTTT
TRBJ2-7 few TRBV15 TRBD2 CATSRELAGGRRSEQYF TGTGCCACCAGCAGAGAGCTAGCGGGAGGTCGTAGAAGCGAGCAGTACTTC
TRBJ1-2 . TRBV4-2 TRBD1 CASSHPGQAANYGYTF TGTGCCAGCAGCCACCCGGGACAGGCAGCTAACTATGGCTACACCTTC
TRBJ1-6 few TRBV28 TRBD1 CASSLWGQGGSPLHF TGTGCCAGCAGTTTATGGGGACAGGGGGGTTCACCCCTCCACTTT
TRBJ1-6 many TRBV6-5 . CASSPRSGALHF TGTGCCAGCAGTCCCCGGTCAGGGGCCCTCCACTTT
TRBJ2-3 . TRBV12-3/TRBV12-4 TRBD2 CASSTQRGGLTDTQYF TGTGCCAGCAGTACCCAGCGGGGGGGCCTCACAGATACGCAGTATTTT
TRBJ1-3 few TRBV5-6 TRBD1 CASSAGQSSGNTIYF TGTGCCAGCAGCGCGGGACAGAGCTCTGGAAACACCATATATTTT
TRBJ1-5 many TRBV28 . CASSSRRGSNQPQHF TGTGCCAGCAGTTCTCGCAGGGGTAGCAATCAGCCCCAGCATTTT
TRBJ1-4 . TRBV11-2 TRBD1 CASSLEGQINEKLFF TGTGCCAGCAGCTTAGAGGGACAGATTAATGAAAAACTGTTTTTT
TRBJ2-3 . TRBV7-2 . CASSSLGVAGYF TGTGCCAGCAGCTCCCTCGGGGTAGCAGGGTATTTT
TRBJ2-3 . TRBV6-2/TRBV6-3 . CASSSDRHTDTQYF TGTGCCAGCAGCTCGGACAGACACACAGATACGCAGTATTTT
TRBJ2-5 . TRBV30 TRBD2 CACQRRLAVQETQYF TGTGCCTGCCAAAGGAGACTAGCGGTACAAGAGACCCAGTACTTC
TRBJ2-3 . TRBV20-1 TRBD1 CSARARDRRTDTQYF TGCAGTGCTAGAGCTCGGGACAGACGCACAGATACGCAGTATTTT
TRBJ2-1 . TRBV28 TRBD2 CASSFLWLAGGEDEQFF TGTGCCAGCAGTTTTCTCTGGTTGGCGGGAGGAGAGGATGAGCAGTTCTTC
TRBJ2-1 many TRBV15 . CATSRDTYNEQFF TGTGCCACCAGCAGAGATACGTACAATGAGCAGTTCTTC
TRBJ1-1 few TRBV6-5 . CASIDTGGAGAFF TGTGCCAGCATCGACACGGGGGGGGCGGGAGCTTTCTTT
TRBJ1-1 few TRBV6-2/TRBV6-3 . CASSDIRGDSYDTEAFF TGTGCCAGCAGCGACATCAGGGGAGATAGCTATGACACTGAAGCTTTCTTT
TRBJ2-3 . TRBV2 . CASTRQMMDTQYF TGTGCCAGCACCAGACAGATGATGGATACGCAGTATTTT
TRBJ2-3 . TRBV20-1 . CSAREDLRSADTQYF TGCAGTGCTAGGGAAGACCTCCGGAGCGCAGATACGCAGTATTTT
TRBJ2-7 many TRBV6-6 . CASSYPLDEQYF TGTGCCAGCAGTTACCCTTTAGACGAGCAGTACTTC
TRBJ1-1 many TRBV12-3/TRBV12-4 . CASRARGGTEAFF TGTGCCAGCAGAGCCAGGGGTGGCACTGAAGCTTTCTTT
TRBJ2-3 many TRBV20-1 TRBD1 CSAQTGADTQYF TGCAGTGCGCAGACAGGGGCAGATACGCAGTATTTT
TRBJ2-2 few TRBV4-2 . CASSQDPRGGELFF TGTGCCAGCAGCCAAGATCCAAGGGGCGGGGAGCTGTTTTTT
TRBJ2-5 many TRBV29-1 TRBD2 CSVGLAVETQYF TGCAGCGTTGGACTAGCTGTGGAGACCCAGTACTTC
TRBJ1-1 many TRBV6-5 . CASSYGQNTEAFF TGTGCCAGCAGTTACGGGCAGAACACTGAAGCTTTCTTT
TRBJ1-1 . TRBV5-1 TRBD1 CASSWAGGVVTEAFF TGCGCCAGCAGCTGGGCAGGGGGCGTCGTTACTGAAGCTTTCTTT
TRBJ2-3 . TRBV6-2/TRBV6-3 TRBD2 CASSSMVGGSGTDTQYF TGTGCCAGCAGTTCTATGGTCGGCGGGAGTGGTACAGATACGCAGTATTTT
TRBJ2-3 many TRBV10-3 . CAISQNRFTDTQYF TGTGCCATCAGCCAGAACCGGTTCACAGATACGCAGTATTTT
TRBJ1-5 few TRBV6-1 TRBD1 CASSAGTEGQPQHF TGTGCCAGCAGCGCCGGGACAGAAGGTCAGCCCCAGCATTTT
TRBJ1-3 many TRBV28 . CASSFGFGTEYSGNTIYF TGTGCCAGCAGTTTCGGGTTCGGGACGGAGTACTCTGGAAACACCATATATTTT
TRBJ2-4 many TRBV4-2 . CASSQDWSENIQYF TGTGCCAGCAGCCAAGATTGGAGCGAAAACATTCAGTACTTC